The 20 T cell receptor beta chains listed next were all sequenced from one sample in a study of T cell changes during pregnancy in multiple sclerosis. The protocol was immunoSEQ multiplex PCR, while the TCRdb copy is restricted to in-frame clones and leaves out a portion. This sample has roughly 73,000 clones; roughly nine tenths occur once, and the top ten carry 2% to 2.5%. Sequences were derived from peripheral blood, sampled in the second trimester of pregnancy. Receptors originate from a female donor in good health, enrolled as a control in a pregnancy study.

V and J are TRBV28 and TRBJ1-6; D gene uncertain. From germline, CDR1 is MDHEN and CDR2 SYDVKM. V lost 3 bases and J lost 10, with 13 bases in between. The CDR3 extends over 14 amino acids. CDR3 in DNA: TGTGCCAGCAGTTTGGGCCAAGACCGATCACCCCTCCACTTT. Amino acids: CASSLGQDRSPLHF.

This chain connects TRBV10-3 to TRBJ1-1, with a weak D call TRBD1 (5 bases). V lost 2 bases, J lost 0 bases, and 16 bases lay in between. Germline lookup yields CDR1 ENHRY and CDR2 SYGVKD. This CDR3 contains 17 residues. The CDR3 region is CAISEIQSGTVNTEAFF. In nucleotides, the CDR3 is TGTGCCATCAGTGAGATACAATCCGGGACTGTGAACACTGAAGCTTTCTTT.

The genes are TRBV5-5 and TRBJ2-7, with TRBD1 matching 10 bases. The junction had 11 bases not matched to a gene; V was cut back by 1 base and J by 7 bases. The germline gives CDR1 SGHKS, CDR2 YYEKEE (reference sequence). The CDR3 is made up of 16 amino acids. In DNA, the CDR3 is TGTGCCAGCAGCTTGACCCCGGGACAGGGGATATTAGAGCAGTACTTC. This gives the protein CASSLTPGQGILEQYF.

V gene TRBV5-6 combines with J gene TRBJ1-2; D remains ambiguous. Per the germline V gene, CDR1 is SGHDT and CDR2 is YYEEEE. V was trimmed by 1 base and J by 4 bases, leaving 11 bases between them. CDR3 length equals 14 residues. Here the CDR3 reads CASSLKAGTYGYTF. CDR3 coding DNA: TGTGCCAGCAGCTTGAAGGCAGGAACCTATGGCTACACCTTC.

The chain combines TRBV2 with TRBJ1-1; D not certain. CDR3 length: 12 residues. From germline, CDR1 is SNHLY and CDR2 FYNNEI. Trimming took 3 bases from V and 0 from J, leaving 2 bases between them. DNA for the CDR3: TGTGCCAGCAGTGACTTGAACACTGAAGCTTTCTTT. Protein: CASSDLNTEAFF.

The rearrangement uses TRBV6-1 and TRBJ2-2; possibly TRBD2 for D (6 bases). The CDR3 contains 14 residues. The V and J ends lost 6 bases and 6 bases respectively, with 14 bases between them. Germline V gives CDR1 MNHNS, CDR2 SASEGT. In DNA form, the CDR3 reads TGTGCCAGCAGGAGACTAGTCGAGGCCGGGGAGCTGTTTTTT. As protein: CASRRLVEAGELFF.

This clone was recorded once. The chain recombines TRBV6-6 with TRBJ2-2; 7 nucleotides align to TRBD1. J lost 5 bases, V lost 6 bases, and 12 bases had no gene match. Germline-derived CDR1 and CDR2 are MNHNY and SVGAGI (reference sequence). The CDR3 sequence is 16 residues long. The CDR3 DNA sequence: TGTGCCAGCAGCCCCGGACAGGCACCTTTTACCGGGGAGCTGTTTTTT. This translates into CASSPGQAPFTGELFF.

The chain links TRBV18 to TRBJ2-7; D remains ambiguous. There are 13 residues in the CDR3. The germline V gene encodes CDR1 KGHSH and CDR2 LQKENI. The V and J ends lost 4 bases and 6 bases respectively, with 13 bases between them. CDR3 DNA sequence: TGTGCCAGCTCACATAAAGACGGCGGCGAGCAGTACTTC. Translation gives CASSHKDGGEQYF.

The chain is built from TRBV28 and TRBJ2-7; the D gene is possibly TRBD2 (6 bases). Trimming left V 6 bases short and J 2 bases short, with 14 bases between. The CDR3 covers 14 residues. Germline V gene data show CDR1 as MDHEN and CDR2 as SYDVKM. The CDR3 loop is CASSPQRVPYEQYF. The CDR3 DNA follows: TGTGCCAGCAGCCCCCAGCGGGTCCCCTACGAGCAGTACTTC.

J is TRBJ2-7 and V is TRBV20-1, with a weak D call TRBD1 (7 bases). The germline V gene encodes CDR1 DFQATT and CDR2 SNEGSKA (reference sequence). The V end was cut by 6 bases, the J end by 7 bases, with 10 bases between. This CDR3 comprises 10 residues. The CDR3: CSARGREQYF. The CDR3 DNA reads as TGCAGTGCCAGGGGGAGGGAGCAGTACTTC.

This clone has a single count. The chain is built from TRBV18 and TRBJ1-2; D unclear. This CDR3 spans 12 amino acids. Trimming stripped 0 bases from V and 13 bases from J, with 12 bases between. Germline V CDR1 and CDR2: KGHSH, LQKENI. DNA for the CDR3: TGTGCCAGCTCACCACCGATGGAGGCTGTCACCTTC. It specifies CASSPPMEAVTF.

This chain connects TRBV15 to TRBJ1-5; maybe TRBD1 (6 bases). Germline V gene data show CDR1 as LNHNV and CDR2 as YYDKDF (reference sequence). Trimming cost V 0 bases and J 1 base, with 10 bases left between them. The CDR3 has 16 residues. The chain's CDR3 is CATSRETGKSNQPQHF. In nucleotides, the CDR3 is TGTGCCACCAGCAGAGAAACAGGGAAAAGCAATCAGCCCCAGCATTTT.

The rearrangement uses TRBV27 and TRBJ1-5, with 7 bases aligning to TRBD1. Germline values: CDR1 MNHEY, CDR2 SMNVEV (reference sequence). Trimming cost V 2 bases and J 5 bases; bases outside gene matches: 6. This CDR3 contains 15 residues. CDR3 nucleotides: TGTGCCAGCAGTTTAGTAAAGGGGACAGATCAGCCCCAGCATTTT. Protein sequence: CASSLVKGTDQPQHF.

This chain connects TRBV11-2 to TRBJ2-2, with D uncertain. Germline loops: CDR1 SGHAT, CDR2 FQNNGV. Trimming took off 3 bases at V and 5 bases at J, with 4 bases between the two ends. The CDR3 loop spans 12 amino acids. The CDR3 loop reads CASSFHTGELFF. CDR3 nucleotide sequence: TGTGCCAGCAGCTTTCATACCGGGGAGCTGTTTTTT.

The genes are TRBV5-6 and TRBJ2-1; 7 bases match TRBD2. Trimming cost V 0 bases and J 10 bases; bases outside gene matches: 1. Germline V gene lookup returns CDR1 SGHDT and CDR2 YYEEEE. The CDR3 spans 12 residues. The chain's CDR3 is CASSLGAGEQFF. The CDR3 nucleotides read TGTGCCAGCAGCTTGGGAGCGGGGGAGCAGTTCTTC.

The chain recombines TRBV7-2 with TRBJ1-1; 9 nucleotides agree with TRBD1. The CDR3 runs to 15 residues. Per germline, CDR1 SGHTA and CDR2 FQGNSA. The V and J ends lost 5 bases and 5 bases, in that order; junction bases with no gene match: 9. CDR3 nucleotides: TGTGCCAGCAGCGTAGGGGGGACAGGGACGACTGAAGCTTTCTTT. This sequence encodes CASSVGGTGTTEAFF.

This clone was seen just once. The chain employs TRBV29-1 and TRBJ2-1; no clear D gene. This CDR3 contains 11 residues. The germline CDR1 and CDR2 sequences are SQVTM and ANQGSEA. V was trimmed by 4 bases and J by 9 bases, leaving 10 bases between them. The CDR3 is CSVGASVEQFF. CDR3 DNA sequence: TGCAGCGTTGGGGCAAGTGTTGAGCAGTTCTTC.

V is TRBV2 and J is TRBJ1-6; D gene ambiguous. The V end was cut by 7 bases, the J end by 5 bases, with 9 bases between. Germline CDR1 SNHLY, CDR2 FYNNEI. This CDR3 comprises 13 residues. In nucleotides, the CDR3 is TGTGCCAGCATGGACTTAAATAATTCACCCCTCCACTTT. This codes for CASMDLNNSPLHF.

The rearrangement uses TRBV7-8 and TRBJ2-5; 8 nucleotides align to TRBD2. The CDR3 spans 14 residues. V was pared by 5 bases and J by 4 bases, with 6 bases of the junction left unmatched. Germline CDR1 reads SGHVS; CDR2 reads FQNEAQ. CDR3 nucleotides: TGTGCCAGCAGCCCAGGACTAGCACGAGAGACCCAGTACTTC. Translated: CASSPGLARETQYF.

The chain has TRBV7-6 and TRBJ1-3, with D possibly TRBD1 on 5 matching bases. The CDR3 totals 13 residues. Germline lookup yields CDR1 SGHVS and CDR2 FNYEAQ. V was trimmed by 1 base and J by 8 bases, leaving 9 bases between them. The CDR3 nucleotides read TGTGCCAGCAGCTTAGTAGCGGGGGACACCATATATTTT. Its protein product is CASSLVAGDTIYF. The full variable domain, completed using reference TRBV7-6 and TRBJ1-3, is GAGVSQSPRYKVTKRGQDVALRCDPISGHVSLYWYRQALGQGPEFLTYFNYEAQQDKSGLPNDRFSAERPEGSISTLTIQRTEQRDSAMYRCASSLVAGDTIYFGEGSWLTVV.